These T cell receptor beta chains were read from a single sample in a study of naive and memory T cell subsets. TCRdb processed the UMI-ligation and nested PCR reads anew with MiXCR; each CDR3 protein has one entry. The repertoire includes some 80,000 distinct CDR3 sequences, roughly 9.3% of them detected once, and 1.2% sits in the top ten. What was sequenced was naive CD8+ T cells from blood. These receptors all stem from a human donor in good health. Each CDR3 is given with its conserved first and last residue. The D gene is left open where the match is weak. Rows may omit the clone size; those that give it use once, few, many or a size class.

V gene	D gene	J gene	clone size	CDR3 protein	CDR3 DNA
TRBV10-3	TRBD2	TRBJ2-1	.	CAISEVASGGFGEQFF	TGTGCCATCAGTGAGGTGGCTAGCGGGGGGTTCGGGGAGCAGTTCTTC
TRBV12-5	TRBD1	TRBJ1-2	.	CASGFYSGQGNYGYTF	TGTGCTAGTGGATTTTACTCGGGACAGGGGAACTATGGCTACACCTTC
TRBV6-2/TRBV6-3	.	TRBJ2-1	many	CASSYTATFYNEQFF	TGTGCCAGCAGTTACACAGCGACATTCTACAATGAGCAGTTCTTC
TRBV12-3/TRBV12-4	.	TRBJ2-7	few	CASGLGGGDEQYF	TGTGCCAGCGGCCTCGGAGGGGGCGACGAGCAGTACTTC